A selection of T cell receptor beta chains follows, all from one sample in a study of T cell responses to AZD1222 COVID-19 vaccine. Profiled with immunoSEQ multiplex PCR; TCRdb holds only in-frame clones, not every one. The sample lists over 120,000 clones; 90% to 95% were seen once. The starting material was peripheral blood, obtained after recovery from COVID-19. Receptor source: an adult who had recovered from COVID-19. CDR3s include the opening cysteine and the closing phenylalanine or tryptophan. Each record gives: J gene, clone size, D gene, V gene, CDR3 protein, CDR3 DNA. The D gene is left open where the match is weak. Clone size is stated in some rows and not others, as once, few, many or a class when expanded.

TRBJ1-4 | . | . | TRBV19 | CASSIGTLTTNEKLFF | TGTGCCAGTAGTATCGGGACTCTAACAACTAATGAAAAACTGTTTTTT
TRBJ1-4 | once | . | TRBV9 | CASSVGGRGTTNEKLFF | TGTGCCAGCAGCGTAGGGGGCAGGGGAACAACTAATGAAAAACTGTTTTTT
TRBJ2-1 | . | . | TRBV4-1 | CASSQEGAGWSYEQFF | TGCGCCAGCAGCCAGGAGGGGGCGGGATGGAGCTATGAGCAGTTCTTC
TRBJ1-1 | . | TRBD1 | TRBV10-3 | CAMRQGGMNTEAFF | TGTGCCATGAGACAGGGGGGGATGAACACTGAAGCTTTCTTT
TRBJ2-7 | . | TRBD1 | TRBV5-1 | CASSLGDRGRQYF | TGCGCCAGCAGCTTGGGGGACAGGGGGCGGCAGTACTTC
TRBJ1-5 | many | . | TRBV6-5 | CASRMDSNQPQHF | TGTGCCAGCAGGATGGATAGCAATCAGCCCCAGCATTTT
TRBJ1-1 | . | . | TRBV4-2 | CASSPEVGRGTEAFF | TGTGCCAGCAGCCCAGAGGTGGGGCGGGGGACTGAAGCTTTCTTT
TRBJ2-1 | . | . | TRBV27 | CASSLASSSYNEQFF | TGTGCCAGCAGTTTAGCTAGTAGCTCCTACAATGAGCAGTTCTTC
TRBJ1-5 | few | . | TRBV19 | CASSQNFGSNQPQHF | TGTGCCAGTAGTCAGAATTTCGGTAGCAATCAGCCCCAGCATTTT
TRBJ1-5 | . | . | TRBV7-9 | CASSRGSQGVVHF | TGTGCCAGCAGTCGGGGGTCCCAGGGAGTTGTACATTTT
TRBJ2-7 | . | TRBD2 | TRBV4-2 | CASSQESSGRAFGEQYF | TGTGCCAGCAGCCAAGAATCTAGCGGGAGGGCCTTCGGGGAGCAGTACTTC
TRBJ2-5 | . | TRBD1 | TRBV3-1/TRBV3-2 | CASSRGTGLWETQYF | TGTGCCAGCAGCCGAGGGACAGGATTATGGGAGACCCAGTACTTC
TRBJ2-7 | once | . | TRBV29-1 | CSVEVAGTYEQYF | TGCAGCGTTGAAGTGGCGGGGACCTACGAGCAGTACTTC
TRBJ2-2 | . | TRBD2 | TRBV5-6 | CASSFSGRYTGELFF | TGTGCCAGCAGCTTTAGCGGGAGATACACCGGGGAGCTGTTTTTT
TRBJ2-6 | once | . | TRBV5-4 | CASSEGGANVLTF | TGTGCCAGCAGCGAAGGGGGGGCCAACGTCCTGACTTTC
TRBJ1-1 | . | . | TRBV19 | CASSIVGRTNTEAFF | TGTGCCAGTAGTATAGTGGGGCGGACGAACACTGAAGCTTTCTTT
TRBJ1-2 | . | TRBD1 | TRBV9 | CASSEGQSNYGYTF | TGTGCCAGCAGCGAGGGACAGTCTAACTATGGCTACACCTTC
TRBJ1-5 | . | . | TRBV28 | CASSPTPGGWVGDQPQHF | TGTGCCAGCAGCCCGACCCCGGGAGGTTGGGTGGGAGATCAGCCCCAGCATTTT
TRBJ2-1 | . | TRBD2 | TRBV6-5 | CASTEGRETYNEQFF | TGTGCCAGCACCGAGGGGAGGGAAACCTACAATGAGCAGTTCTTC
TRBJ2-1 | . | . | TRBV30 | CAWSLGVLNEQFF | TGTGCCTGGAGCCTTGGCGTTCTCAATGAGCAGTTCTTC
TRBJ2-7 | . | . | TRBV6-5 | CASSYSGTQGFEQYF | TGTGCCAGCAGTTACTCCGGGACACAGGGATTCGAGCAGTACTTC
TRBJ2-5 | . | . | TRBV14 | CASSPRTGFGGSAQYF | TGTGCCAGCAGCCCTCGGACAGGTTTTGGGGGGTCGGCCCAGTACTTC
TRBJ1-2 | once | TRBD1 | TRBV27 | CASRTGETNGYTF | TGTGCCAGCAGGACAGGGGAGACGAATGGCTACACCTTC
TRBJ2-5 | once | TRBD2 | TRBV5-1 | CASSFLAGFQETQYF | TGCGCCAGCAGCTTCCTAGCGGGCTTTCAAGAGACCCAGTACTTC
TRBJ1-2 | . | . | TRBV7-9 | CASSSIQGVDYGYTF | TGTGCCAGCAGCTCCATCCAGGGCGTAGACTATGGCTACACCTTC
TRBJ1-5 | . | . | TRBV7-9 | CASSGNGQPQHF | TGTGCCAGCAGCGGCAACGGGCAGCCCCAGCATTTT
TRBJ2-7 | . | . | TRBV5-1 | CASSSVLTIVGLVLREQYF | TGCGCCAGCAGCTCTGTACTAACCATCGTGGGGCTAGTACTACGCGAGCAGTACTTC
TRBJ2-1 | . | . | TRBV3-1/TRBV3-2 | CASSPRLNNEQFF | TGTGCCAGCAGCCCGCGACTTAACAATGAGCAGTTCTTC
TRBJ2-2 | . | TRBD1 | TRBV3-1/TRBV3-2 | CASSQVRTGGHGELFF | TGTGCCAGCAGCCAAGTTCGGACAGGGGGCCACGGGGAGCTGTTTTTT
TRBJ2-7 | . | . | TRBV21-1 | CASSKDPTGGGRRAYEQYF | TGTGCCAGCAGCAAAGACCCGACAGGGGGCGGAAGGAGGGCCTACGAGCAGTACTTC
TRBJ2-1 | once | . | TRBV27 | CASSFGSPTYNEQFF | TGTGCCAGCAGTTTTGGTAGTCCCACTTACAATGAGCAGTTCTTC
TRBJ1-1 | . | . | TRBV5-1 | CASSLVANTEAFF | TGCGCCAGCAGCTTGGTGGCTAACACTGAAGCTTTCTTT
TRBJ2-1 | . | . | TRBV14 | CASSHYTVYNEQFF | TGTGCCAGCAGCCATTACACCGTCTACAATGAGCAGTTCTTC
TRBJ2-2 | . | . | TRBV23-1 | CASSQQPPNTGELFF | TGCGCCAGCAGTCAGCAGCCTCCGAACACCGGGGAGCTGTTTTTT
TRBJ2-3 | . | TRBD2 | TRBV10-2 | CASRPGLAVLTDTQYF | TGCGCCAGCAGACCAGGACTAGCGGTCCTCACAGATACGCAGTATTTT
TRBJ2-2 | . | . | TRBV4-2 | CASSQAPGRELFF | TGTGCCAGCAGCCAAGCGCCCGGGCGGGAGCTGTTTTTT
TRBJ1-2 | . | . | TRBV5-8 | CASSLVARQFNYGYTF | TGTGCCAGCAGCTTGGTAGCTCGACAGTTTAACTATGGCTACACCTTC
TRBJ2-1 | . | TRBD2 | TRBV19 | CASSMARTSRYNEQFF | TGTGCCAGTAGTATGGCCAGGACTAGCCGCTACAATGAGCAGTTCTTC
TRBJ2-5 | . | . | TRBV20-1 | CSASSGQGMETQYF | TGCAGTGCTAGTTCCGGGCAGGGGATGGAGACCCAGTACTTC
TRBJ1-2 | . | TRBD1 | TRBV11-1 | CASSLGGQNGYTF | TGTGCCAGCAGCTTAGGGGGACAGAATGGCTACACCTTC
TRBJ1-5 | . | . | TRBV2 | CASSDSTGRQPQHF | TGTGCCAGCAGTGATTCCACAGGGCGGCAGCCCCAGCATTTT
TRBJ1-4 | . | . | TRBV30 | CAWGGTDPNEKLFF | TGTGCCTGGGGGGGGACGGATCCCAATGAAAAACTGTTTTTT